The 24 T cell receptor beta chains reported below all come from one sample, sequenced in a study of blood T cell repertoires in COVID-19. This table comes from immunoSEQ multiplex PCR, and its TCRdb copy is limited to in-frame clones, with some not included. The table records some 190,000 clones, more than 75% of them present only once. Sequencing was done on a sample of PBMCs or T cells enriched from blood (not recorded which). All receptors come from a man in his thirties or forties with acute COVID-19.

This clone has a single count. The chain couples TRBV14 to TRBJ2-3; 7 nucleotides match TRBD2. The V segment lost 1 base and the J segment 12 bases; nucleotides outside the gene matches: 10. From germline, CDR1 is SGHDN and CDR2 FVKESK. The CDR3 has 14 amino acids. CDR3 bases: TGTGCCAGCAGCCAAGTGGGGGGGACGCTCAACCAGTATTTT. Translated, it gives CASSQVGGTLNQYF.

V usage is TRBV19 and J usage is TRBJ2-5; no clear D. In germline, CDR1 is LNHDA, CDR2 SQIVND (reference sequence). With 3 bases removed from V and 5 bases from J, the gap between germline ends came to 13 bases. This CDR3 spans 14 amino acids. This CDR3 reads CASSIGYGYETQYF. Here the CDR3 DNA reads TGTGCCAGTAGTATTGGGTACGGGTACGAGACCCAGTACTTC.

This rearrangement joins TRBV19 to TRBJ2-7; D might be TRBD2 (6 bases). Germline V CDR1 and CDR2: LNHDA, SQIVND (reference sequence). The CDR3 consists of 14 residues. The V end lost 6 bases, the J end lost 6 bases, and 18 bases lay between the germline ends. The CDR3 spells CASSADGGRVEQYF. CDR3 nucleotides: TGTGCCAGTAGCGCTGACGGGGGTCGGGTCGAGCAGTACTTC. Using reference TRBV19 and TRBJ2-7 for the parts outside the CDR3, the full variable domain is DGGITQSPKYLFRKEGQNVTLSCEQNLNHDAMYWYRQDPGQGLRLIYYSQIVNDFQKGDIAEGYSVSREKKESFPLTVTSAQKNPTAFYLCASSADGGRVEQYFGPGTRLTVT.

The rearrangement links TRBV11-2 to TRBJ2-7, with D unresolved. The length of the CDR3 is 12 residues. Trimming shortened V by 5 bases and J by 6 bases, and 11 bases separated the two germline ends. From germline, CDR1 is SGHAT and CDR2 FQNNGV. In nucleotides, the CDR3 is TGTGCCAGCAGCCCATTCCTACGCGAGCAGTACTTC. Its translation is CASSPFLREQYF.

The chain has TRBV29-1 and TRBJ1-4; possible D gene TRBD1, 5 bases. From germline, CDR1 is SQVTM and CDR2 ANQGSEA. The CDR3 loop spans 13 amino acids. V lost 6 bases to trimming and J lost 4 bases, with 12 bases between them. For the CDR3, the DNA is TGCAGCGTACAGGAAGGATTTAATGAAAAACTGTTTTTT. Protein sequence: CSVQEGFNEKLFF.

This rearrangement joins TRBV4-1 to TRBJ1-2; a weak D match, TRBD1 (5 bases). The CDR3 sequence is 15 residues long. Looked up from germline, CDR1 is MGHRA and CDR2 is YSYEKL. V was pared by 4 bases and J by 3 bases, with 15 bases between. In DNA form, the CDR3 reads TGCGCCAGCAGCCTAAGACTAGGGGTTGACTATGGCTACACCTTC. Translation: CASSLRLGVDYGYTF.

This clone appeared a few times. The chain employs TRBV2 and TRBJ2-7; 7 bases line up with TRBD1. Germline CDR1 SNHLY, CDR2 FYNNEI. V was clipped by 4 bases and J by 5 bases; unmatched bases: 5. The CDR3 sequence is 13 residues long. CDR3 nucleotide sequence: TGTGCCAGCAGTGCCTTAGGGACAGACGAGCAGTACTTC. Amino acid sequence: CASSALGTDEQYF. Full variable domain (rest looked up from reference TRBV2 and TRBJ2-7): EPEVTQTPSHQVTQMGQEVILRCVPISNHLYFYWYRQILGQKVEFLVSFYNNEISEKSEIFDDQFSVERPDGSNFTLKIRSTKLEDSAMYFCASSALGTDEQYFGPGTRLTVT.

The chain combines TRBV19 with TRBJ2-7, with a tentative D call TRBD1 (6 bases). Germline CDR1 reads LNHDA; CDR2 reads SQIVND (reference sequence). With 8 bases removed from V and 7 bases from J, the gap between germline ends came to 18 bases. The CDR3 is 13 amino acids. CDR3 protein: CASGHSGAREQYF. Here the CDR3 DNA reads TGTGCCAGTGGTCACTCAGGGGCACGAGAGCAGTACTTC.

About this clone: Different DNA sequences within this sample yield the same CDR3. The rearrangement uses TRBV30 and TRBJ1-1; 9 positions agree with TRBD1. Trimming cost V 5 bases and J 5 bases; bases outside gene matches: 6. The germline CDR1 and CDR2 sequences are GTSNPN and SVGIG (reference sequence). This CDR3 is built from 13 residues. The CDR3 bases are TGTGCCTGGTACAGGGGGCGAGGGACTGAAGCTTTCTTT. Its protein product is CAWYRGRGTEAFF.

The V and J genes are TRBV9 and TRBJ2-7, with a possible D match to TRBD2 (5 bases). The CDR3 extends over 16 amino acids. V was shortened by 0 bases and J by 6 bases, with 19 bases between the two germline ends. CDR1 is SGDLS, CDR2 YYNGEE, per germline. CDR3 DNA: TGTGCCAGCAGCGTAGATTATGGGAGCCCCCTCAGCGAGCAGTACTTC. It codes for CASSVDYGSPLSEQYF.

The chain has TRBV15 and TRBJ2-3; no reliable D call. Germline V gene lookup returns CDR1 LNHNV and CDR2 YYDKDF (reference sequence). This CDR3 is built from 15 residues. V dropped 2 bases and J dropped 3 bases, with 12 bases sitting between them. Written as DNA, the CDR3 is TGTGCCACCAGCAGAAGCACAGTTGGAACAGATACGCAGTATTTT. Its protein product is CATSRSTVGTDTQYF. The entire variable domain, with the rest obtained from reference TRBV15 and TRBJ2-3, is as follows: DAMVIQNPRYQVTQFGKPVTLSCSQTLNHNVMYWYQQKSSQAPKLLFHYYDKDFNNEADTPDNFQSRRPNTSFCFLDIRSPGLGDTAMYLCATSRSTVGTDTQYFGPGTRLTVL.

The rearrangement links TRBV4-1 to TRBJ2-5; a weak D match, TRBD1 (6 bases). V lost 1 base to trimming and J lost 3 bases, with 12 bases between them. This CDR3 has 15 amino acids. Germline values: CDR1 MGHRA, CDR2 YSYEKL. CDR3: CASSQVGGREETQYF. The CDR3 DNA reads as TGCGCCAGCAGCCAAGTAGGGGGACGCGAAGAGACCCAGTACTTC.

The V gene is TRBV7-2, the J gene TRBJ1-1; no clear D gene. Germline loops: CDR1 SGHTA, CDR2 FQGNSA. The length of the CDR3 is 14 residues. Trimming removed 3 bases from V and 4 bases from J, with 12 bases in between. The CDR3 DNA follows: TGTGCCAGCAGCTTTACTCCGGGAGGCACTGAAGCTTTCTTT. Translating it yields CASSFTPGGTEAFF.

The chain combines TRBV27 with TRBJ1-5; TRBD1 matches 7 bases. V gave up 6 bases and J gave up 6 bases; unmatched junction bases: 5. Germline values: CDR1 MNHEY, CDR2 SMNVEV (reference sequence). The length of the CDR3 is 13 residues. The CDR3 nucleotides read TGTGCCAGCAGAGAGGGGGCGGGTCAGCCCCAGCATTTT. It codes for CASREGAGQPQHF.

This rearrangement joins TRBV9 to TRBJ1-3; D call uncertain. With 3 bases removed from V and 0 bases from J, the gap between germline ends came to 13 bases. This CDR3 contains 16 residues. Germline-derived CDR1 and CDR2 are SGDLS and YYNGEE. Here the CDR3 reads CASSANRERSGNTIYF. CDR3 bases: TGTGCCAGCAGCGCTAACCGGGAACGCTCTGGAAACACCATATATTTT.

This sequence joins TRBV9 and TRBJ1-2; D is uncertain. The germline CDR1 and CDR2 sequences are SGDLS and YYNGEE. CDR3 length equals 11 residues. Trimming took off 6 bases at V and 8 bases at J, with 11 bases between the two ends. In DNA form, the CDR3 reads TGTGCCAGCAAGTCTGGAGCGGGCTACACCTTC. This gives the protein CASKSGAGYTF.

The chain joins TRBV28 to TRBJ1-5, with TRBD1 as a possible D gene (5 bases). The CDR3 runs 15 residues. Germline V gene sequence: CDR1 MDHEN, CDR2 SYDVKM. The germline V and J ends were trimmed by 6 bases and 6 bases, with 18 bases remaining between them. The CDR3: CASSWDLQEGQPQHF. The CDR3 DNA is TGTGCCAGCAGCTGGGACCTACAGGAGGGTCAGCCCCAGCATTTT.

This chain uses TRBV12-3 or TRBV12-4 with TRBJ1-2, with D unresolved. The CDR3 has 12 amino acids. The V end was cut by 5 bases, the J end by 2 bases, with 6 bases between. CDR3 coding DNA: TGTGCCAGCAGTCCCCTAAACTATGGCTACACCTTC. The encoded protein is CASSPLNYGYTF.

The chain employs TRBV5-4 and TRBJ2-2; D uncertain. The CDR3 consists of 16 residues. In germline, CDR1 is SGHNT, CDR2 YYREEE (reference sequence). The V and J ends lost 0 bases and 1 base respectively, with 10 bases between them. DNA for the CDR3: TGTGCCAGCAGCTTGGCCGGCAGACAGAACACCGGGGAGCTGTTTTTT. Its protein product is CASSLAGRQNTGELFF.

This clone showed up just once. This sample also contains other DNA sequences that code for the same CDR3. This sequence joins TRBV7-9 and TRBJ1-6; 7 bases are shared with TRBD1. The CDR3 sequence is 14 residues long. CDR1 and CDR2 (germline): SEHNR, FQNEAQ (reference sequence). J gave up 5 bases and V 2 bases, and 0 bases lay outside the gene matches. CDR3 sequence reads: CASSLTGDNSPLHF. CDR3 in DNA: TGTGCCAGCAGCTTAACAGGGGATAATTCACCCCTCCACTTT.

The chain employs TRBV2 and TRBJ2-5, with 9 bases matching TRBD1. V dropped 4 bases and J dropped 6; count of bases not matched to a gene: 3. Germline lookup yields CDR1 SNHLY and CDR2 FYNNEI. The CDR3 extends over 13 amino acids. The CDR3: CASSVTGGQTQYF. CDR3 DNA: TGTGCCAGCAGTGTGACAGGGGGGCAGACCCAGTACTTC.

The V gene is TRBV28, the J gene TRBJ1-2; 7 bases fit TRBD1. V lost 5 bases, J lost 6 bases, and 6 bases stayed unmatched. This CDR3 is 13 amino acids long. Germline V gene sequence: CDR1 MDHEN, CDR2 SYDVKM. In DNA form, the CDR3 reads TGTGCCAGCAGTCTGGACAGGAGGAATGGCTACACCTTC. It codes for CASSLDRRNGYTF.

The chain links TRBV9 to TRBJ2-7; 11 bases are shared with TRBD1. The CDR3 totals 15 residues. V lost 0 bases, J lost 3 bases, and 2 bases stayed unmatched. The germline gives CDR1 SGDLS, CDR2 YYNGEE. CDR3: CASSVEGTGGYEQYF. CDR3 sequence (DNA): TGTGCCAGCAGCGTAGAGGGGACAGGGGGCTACGAGCAGTACTTC.

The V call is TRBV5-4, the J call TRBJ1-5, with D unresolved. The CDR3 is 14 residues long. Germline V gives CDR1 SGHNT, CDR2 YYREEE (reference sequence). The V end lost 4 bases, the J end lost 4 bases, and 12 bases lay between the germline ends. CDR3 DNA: TGTGCCAGCAGCCTCGATGGAGCTAATCAGCCCCAGCATTTT. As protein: CASSLDGANQPQHF.